The 8 T cell receptor beta chains below all came from one sample that was sequenced in a study of technical replicates of blood from a handful of donors. Produced via immunoSEQ multiplex PCR; TCRdb's table is partial and in-frame only. The sample holds about 82,000 clones, 96% seen once. Input material: T cells isolated from PBMCs. Receptors were obtained from a human donor in good health.

The chain is built from TRBV19 and TRBJ2-1; D not certain. The CDR3 loop spans 12 amino acids. The V and J ends lost 0 bases and 8 bases respectively, with 5 bases between them. Germline loops: CDR1 LNHDA, CDR2 SQIVND (reference sequence). The CDR3 nucleotides read TGTGCCAGTAGTATAGATCTCCATGAGCAGTTCTTC. This codes for CASSIDLHEQFF.

This chain joins TRBV27 and TRBJ1-1; 7 bases match TRBD1. CDR3 length equals 13 residues. The V segment lost 5 bases and the J segment 11 bases; nucleotides outside the gene matches: 11. The germline V gene has CDR1 MNHEY and CDR2 SMNVEV (reference sequence). CDR3 residues: CASSEITGTAAFF. The CDR3 DNA sequence: TGTGCCAGCAGTGAAATTACCGGGACAGCGGCTTTCTTT.

The V gene is TRBV6-1, the J gene TRBJ2-1; possible D gene TRBD2, 5 bases. Trimming shortened V by 3 bases and J by 6 bases, and 6 bases separated the two germline ends. The germline V gene has CDR1 MNHNS and CDR2 SASEGT. The CDR3 has 12 amino acids. The CDR3 nucleotides read TGTGCCAGCAGTGAGCGGGCCAATGAGCAGTTCTTC. It is translated as CASSERANEQFF.

J is TRBJ2-7 and V is TRBV30; D is ambiguous. The CDR3 runs 11 residues. Trimming cost V 2 bases and J 7 bases, with 9 bases left between them. Germline-derived CDR1 and CDR2 are GTSNPN and SVGIG (reference sequence). The CDR3: CAWSPGSEQYF. In DNA, the CDR3 is TGTGCCTGGAGTCCTGGCTCGGAGCAGTACTTC.

The chain recombines TRBV4-1 with TRBJ1-4; the D is unclear. This CDR3 spans 16 amino acids. Trimming left V 2 bases short and J 8 bases short, with 18 bases between. Germline assignment: CDR1 MGHRA and CDR2 YSYEKL. CDR3 DNA sequence: TGCGCCAGCAGCCAAAACTCTGAGGTAAACCAGGAAAAACTGTTTTTT. It specifies CASSQNSEVNQEKLFF.

The rearrangement joins TRBV2 to TRBJ1-1; D may be TRBD1 (5 bases). The CDR3 has 13 residues. V lost 4 bases to trimming and J lost 6 bases, with 12 bases between them. CDR1 SNHLY and CDR2 FYNNEI come from the germline V gene. The CDR3 sequence is CASSGAAGSEAFF. The CDR3 nucleotides read TGTGCCAGCAGTGGGGCGGCAGGGTCTGAAGCTTTCTTT.

The V gene is TRBV13, the J gene TRBJ2-7, with TRBD2 identical over 10 bases. This CDR3 spans 15 amino acids. CDR1 is PRHDT, CDR2 FYEKMQ, per germline (reference sequence). Germline trimming cut 5 bases from V and 0 bases from J; bases unmatched to any gene: 4. CDR3 sequence reads: CASSPGLADSYEQYF. The CDR3 bases are TGTGCCAGCAGCCCAGGACTAGCGGACTCCTACGAGCAGTACTTC.

The J gene is TRBJ2-5, the V gene TRBV5-1; 11 nucleotides match TRBD2. CDR3 length equals 19 residues. Germline assignment: CDR1 SGHRS and CDR2 YFSETQ. Trimming cost V 5 bases and J 3 bases; bases outside gene matches: 18. The CDR3 is CASSFFDTSGSMFEETQYF. Here the CDR3 DNA reads TGCGCCAGCAGTTTTTTCGATACTAGCGGGAGTATGTTTGAAGAGACCCAGTACTTC.